This section outlines one TCR beta chain sequence together with its context. No antigen is known for it. Some second doses came at about 4 weeks and others at about 12 weeks; these were pooled. CDR3 length equals 13 residues. The germline CDR1 and CDR2 sequences are SGHRS and YFSETQ. V was shortened by 0 bases and J by 4 bases, with 4 bases between the two germline ends. These data belong to a study of T cell responses to AZD1222 COVID-19 vaccine. Profiling relied on immunoSEQ multiplex PCR, and the TCRdb table lists in-frame clones only, not all of them. Of 85,000 or so clones in the sample, about 86% were seen once. Study-level results: Spike-specific TCR breadth and depth were elevated following two AZD1222 doses.

The J gene is TRBJ2-2, the V gene TRBV5-1, with D uncertain. Sequenced here: peripheral blood, sampled 28 days after the second AZD1222 dose. The sequence derives from an adult who received the AZD1222 COVID-19 vaccine. CDR3 region: CASSLAGTGELFF. DNA of the CDR3: TGCGCCAGCAGCTTGGCAGGCACCGGGGAGCTGTTTTTT.